This record looks at one TCR beta chain sequence and its context. These data come from a study of cytomegalovirus exposure and HLA in healthy donors. Background on the study: Of all 400 or so donors who were genotyped, about 80% belonged to the Caucasian-associated ancestry cluster.

V was pared by 2 bases and J by 6 bases, with 4 bases of the junction left unmatched. The germline gives CDR1 MNHEY, CDR2 SVGAGI. This CDR3 is built from 14 residues. Researchers ran the PCR with 60 Vbeta and 13 Jbeta primers. The assay was immunoSEQ multiplex PCR, and TCRdb's table has in-frame clones only and misses some. The table lists roughly 100,000 clones, less than 85% of them singletons. The clonotype originates from a man aged 40-50 years in good health and CMV-seropositive. Sequences were obtained from PBMCs. V is TRBV6-5 and J is TRBJ2-3, with 8 bases matching TRBD2. The CDR3 loop is CASSYGGGRDTQYF. Written as DNA, the CDR3 is TGTGCCAGCAGTTACGGCGGGGGGAGGGATACGCAGTATTTT.